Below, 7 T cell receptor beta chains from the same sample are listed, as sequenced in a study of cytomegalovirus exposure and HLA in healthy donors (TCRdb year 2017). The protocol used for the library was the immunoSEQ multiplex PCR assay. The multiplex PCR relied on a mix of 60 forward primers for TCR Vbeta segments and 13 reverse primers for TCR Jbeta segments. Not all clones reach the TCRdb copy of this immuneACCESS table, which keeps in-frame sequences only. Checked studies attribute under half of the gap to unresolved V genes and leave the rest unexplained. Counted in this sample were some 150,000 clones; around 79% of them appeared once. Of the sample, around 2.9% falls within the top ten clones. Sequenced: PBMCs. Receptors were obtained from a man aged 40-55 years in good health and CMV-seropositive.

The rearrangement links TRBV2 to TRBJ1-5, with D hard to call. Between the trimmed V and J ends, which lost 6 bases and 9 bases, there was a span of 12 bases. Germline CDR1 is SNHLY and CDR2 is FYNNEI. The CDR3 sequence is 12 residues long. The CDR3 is CASSGEVRPQHF. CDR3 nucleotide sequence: TGTGCCAGCAGCGGGGAGGTACGGCCCCAGCATTTT.

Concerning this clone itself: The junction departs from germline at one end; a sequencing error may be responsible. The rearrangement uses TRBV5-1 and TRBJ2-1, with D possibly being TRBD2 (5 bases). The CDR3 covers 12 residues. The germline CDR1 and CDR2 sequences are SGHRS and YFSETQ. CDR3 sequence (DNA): TGCGCCAGCAGCTTGCCAGCGGATGAGCAGCTCTTC. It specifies CASSLPADEQLF. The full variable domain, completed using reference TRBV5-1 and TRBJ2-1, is KAGVTQTPRYLIKTRGQQVTLSCSPISGHRSVSWYQQTPGQGLQFLFEYFSETQRNKGNFPGRFSGRQFSNSRSEMNVSTLELGDSALYLCASSLPADEQLFGPGTRLTVL.

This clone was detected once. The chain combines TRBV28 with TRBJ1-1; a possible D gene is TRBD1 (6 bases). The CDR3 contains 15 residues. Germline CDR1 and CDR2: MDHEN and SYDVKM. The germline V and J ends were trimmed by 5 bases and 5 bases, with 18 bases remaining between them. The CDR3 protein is CASSSPTGWGTEAFF. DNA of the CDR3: TGTGCCAGCAGTAGCCCTACAGGGTGGGGGACTGAAGCTTTCTTT.

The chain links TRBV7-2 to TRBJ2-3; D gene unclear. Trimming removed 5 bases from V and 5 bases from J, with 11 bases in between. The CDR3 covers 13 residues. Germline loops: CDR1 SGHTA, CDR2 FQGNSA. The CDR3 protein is CASSLGSGDTQYF. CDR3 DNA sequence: TGTGCCAGCAGCCTAGGGTCCGGAGATACGCAGTATTTT.

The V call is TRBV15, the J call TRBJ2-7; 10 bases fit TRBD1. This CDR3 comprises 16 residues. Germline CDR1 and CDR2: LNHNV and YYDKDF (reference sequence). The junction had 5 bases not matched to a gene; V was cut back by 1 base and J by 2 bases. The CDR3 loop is CATSRGRGTGAYEQYF. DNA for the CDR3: TGTGCCACCAGCAGAGGTCGGGGGACAGGGGCCTACGAGCAGTACTTC. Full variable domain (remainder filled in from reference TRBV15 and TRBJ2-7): DAMVIQNPRYQVTQFGKPVTLSCSQTLNHNVMYWYQQKSSQAPKLLFHYYDKDFNNEADTPDNFQSRRPNTSFCFLDIRSPGLGDTAMYLCATSRGRGTGAYEQYFGPGTRLTVT.

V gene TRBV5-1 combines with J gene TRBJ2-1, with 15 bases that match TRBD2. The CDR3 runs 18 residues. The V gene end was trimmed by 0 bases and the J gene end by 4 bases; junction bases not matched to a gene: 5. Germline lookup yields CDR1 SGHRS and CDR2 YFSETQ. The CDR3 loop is CASSLAPGLAGGYNEQFF. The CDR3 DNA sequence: TGCGCCAGCAGCTTGGCCCCCGGACTAGCGGGAGGGTACAATGAGCAGTTCTTC.

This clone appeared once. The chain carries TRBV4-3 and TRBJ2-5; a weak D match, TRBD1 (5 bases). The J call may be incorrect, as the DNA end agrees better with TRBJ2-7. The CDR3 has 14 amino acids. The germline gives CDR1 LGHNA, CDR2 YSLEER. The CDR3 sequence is CASSQFQGTYEQYF. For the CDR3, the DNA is TGCGCCAGCAGCCAATTTCAGGGAACATACGAGCAGTACTTC.